These 25 T cell receptor beta chains share one sample of origin, sequenced in a study of response to subunit inactivated influenza vaccine. TCRdb processed the RT-PCR reads anew with MiXCR; each CDR3 protein has one entry. The table records some 640,000 distinct CDR3 sequences, around 13% of them present only once. Material: PBMCs from blood, obtained 14 to 15 days before vaccination. The origin of the receptors is a man in his fifties or sixties who received an inactivated influenza vaccine.

This clonotype showed up just a few times. V usage is TRBV4-2 and J usage is TRBJ2-5; 8 bases map to TRBD2. The CDR3 sequence is 16 residues long. With V trimmed by 2 bases and J by 4 bases, 9 bases remained unmatched. Germline V CDR1 and CDR2: LGHNA, YNFKEQ. CDR3 sequence (DNA): TGTGCCAGCAGCCAATTCGGGAGGGGGATCGGAGAGACCCAGTACTTC. This translates into CASSQFGRGIGETQYF.

V gene TRBV28 combines with J gene TRBJ2-5, with 9 bases identical to TRBD1. Germline lookup yields CDR1 MDHEN and CDR2 SYDVKM. The CDR3 has 15 amino acids. The ends lost 10 bases at V and 2 bases at J; junction bases unmatched: 11. CDR3: CATLSWGQGQETQYF. CDR3 bases: TGTGCCACCTTGAGCTGGGGACAGGGACAAGAGACCCAGTACTTC.

This clonotype was recorded a few times. The J gene is TRBJ2-3, the V gene TRBV5-1; 8 bases align to TRBD1. V was pared by 4 bases and J by 2 bases, with 3 bases of the junction left unmatched. CDR1 and CDR2 (germline): SGHRS, YFSETQ. This CDR3 has 14 residues. As DNA, the CDR3 is TGCGCCAGCAGCACAGGGGGGAACACAGATACGCAGTATTTT. Residues: CASSTGGNTDTQYF.

This clonotype was found many times. The V gene is TRBV12-3 or TRBV12-4, the J gene TRBJ2-7; D not resolved. Trimming left V 4 bases short and J 3 bases short, with 7 bases between. This CDR3 has 12 amino acids. CDR3 sequence reads: CASSSRNYEQYF. The CDR3 DNA reads TGTGCCAGCAGTTCCAGAAACTACGAGCAGTACTTC.

In this sample, this clonotype turned up many times. The chain has TRBV15 and TRBJ2-5; 8 positions agree with TRBD1. Germline V lookup: CDR1 LNHNV, CDR2 YYDKDF (reference sequence). The CDR3 extends over 15 amino acids. J lost 2 bases, V lost 4 bases, and 6 bases had no gene match. CDR3 sequence: CATSKRTGGQETQYF. CDR3 coding DNA: TGTGCCACCAGCAAGCGAACAGGGGGGCAAGAGACCCAGTACTTC.

The chain links TRBV6-1 to TRBJ2-1; no reliable D call. Trimming cost V 0 bases and J 8 bases, with 17 bases left between them. CDR3 length: 16 residues. Germline V gene lookup returns CDR1 MNHNS and CDR2 SASEGT. The CDR3 loop reads CASSEAPRYVFDEQFF. CDR3 DNA: TGTGCCAGCAGTGAAGCGCCTAGGTATGTTTTCGATGAGCAGTTCTTC.

In its sample, this clonotype was seen many times. An end of the junction does not agree with germline; a read error may underlie this. The chain links TRBV5-1 to TRBJ1-1; no reliable D call. The CDR3 is 14 residues long. Germline CDR1 reads SGHRS; CDR2 reads YFSETQ. Written as DNA, the CDR3 is TGTGCCAGCAGTTTAACGGTTATGAACACTGAAGCTTTCTTT. Its translation is CASSLTVMNTEAFF.

Ten or more counts support this clonotype. The chain joins TRBV29-1 to TRBJ1-2; a weak D match, TRBD1 (5 bases). Germline CDR1 is SQVTM and CDR2 is ANQGSEA. Between the trimmed V and J ends, which lost 4 bases and 4 bases, there was a span of 16 bases. The CDR3 covers 14 residues. Here the CDR3 DNA reads TGCAGCGTTGCTTCTACCACAGGCCTCTATGGCTACACCTTC. Amino acid sequence: CSVASTTGLYGYTF.

This clonotype was counted between two and nine times. The chain has TRBV12-3 or TRBV12-4 and TRBJ2-1, with 13 nucleotides matching TRBD2. The length of the CDR3 is 16 residues. With V trimmed by 5 bases and J by 6 bases, 7 bases remained unmatched. The CDR3 loop is CASSKDRLAGGNEQFF. The DNA of the CDR3 is TGTGCCAGCAGTAAAGATCGACTAGCGGGAGGCAATGAGCAGTTCTTC.

V is TRBV5-4 and J is TRBJ2-1, with a tentative D call TRBD2 (7 bases). Looked up from germline, CDR1 is SGHNT and CDR2 is YYREEE (reference sequence). V was clipped by 0 bases and J by 0 bases, with 10 bases between them. The CDR3 is 16 amino acids. CDR3 in amino acids: CASSLEGGTSYNEQFF. The CDR3 nucleotides are TGTGCCAGCAGCTTGGAGGGGGGGACCTCCTACAATGAGCAGTTCTTC.

The chain uses TRBV20-1 and TRBJ1-2, with 8 bases fitting TRBD1. CDR3 length: 11 amino acids. Unmatched junction bases numbered 4, after V lost 6 bases and J lost 7 bases. In germline, CDR1 is DFQATT, CDR2 SNEGSKA (reference sequence). The CDR3 reads CSAADRGGYTF. The CDR3 region has the DNA TGCAGTGCCGCTGACAGGGGTGGCTACACCTTC.

CDR3 residues: CASSQAPHRDMNYEQYF. The CDR3 nucleotides read TGCGCCAGCAGCCAAGCCCCCCACCGGGACATGAACTACGAGCAGTACTTC. The V and J genes are TRBV4-3 and TRBJ2-7; a possible D gene is TRBD1 (6 bases). Germline values: CDR1 LGHNA, CDR2 YSLEER. This CDR3 comprises 17 residues. V was pared by 1 base and J by 3 bases, with 19 bases between.

As regards this clonotype: Just one base apart from a much larger clone, this may be a read error. The CDR3 region has the DNA TGTGCCAGCAGTTACTCGATCAGGGGAAATTCACCCCTCCACTTT. It yields the protein CASSYSIRGNSPLHF. The rearrangement links TRBV6-2 or TRBV6-3 to TRBJ1-6; D might be TRBD1 (6 bases). V was clipped by 0 bases and J by 7 bases, with 10 bases between them. Germline V gene lookup returns CDR1 MNHEY and CDR2 SVGEGT. The length of the CDR3 is 15 residues.

This clonotype was recorded at least ten times. The chain is built from TRBV7-9 and TRBJ1-2; perhaps TRBD1 as D (6 bases). The CDR3 is 17 amino acids. Trimming cost V 7 bases and J 0 bases, with 21 bases left between them. The germline V gene has CDR1 SEHNR and CDR2 FQNEAQ (reference sequence). CDR3 region: CASTPGYGTSPNYGYTF. The CDR3 DNA reads as TGTGCCAGCACCCCGGGGTACGGGACATCGCCTAACTATGGCTACACCTTC.

The chain couples TRBV5-6 to TRBJ2-4, with 10 positions matching TRBD1. Unmatched junction bases numbered 10, after V lost 5 bases and J lost 5 bases. The CDR3 consists of 16 residues. Germline values: CDR1 SGHDT, CDR2 YYEEEE. The CDR3 region is CASSRQGARGQNIQYF. The CDR3 DNA reads TGTGCCAGCAGTCGACAGGGGGCGAGGGGACAAAACATTCAGTACTTC.

The sample holds a few counts of this clonotype. The V and J genes are TRBV5-1 and TRBJ1-5; D remains unclear. With 4 bases removed from V and 0 bases from J, the gap between germline ends came to 11 bases. Germline loops: CDR1 SGHRS, CDR2 YFSETQ. The CDR3 covers 15 residues. The CDR3 protein is CASSPGLYSNQPQHF. The CDR3, as DNA: TGCGCCAGCAGCCCTGGACTGTATAGCAATCAGCCCCAGCATTTT.

The rearrangement links TRBV7-6 to TRBJ2-5; perhaps D is TRBD1 or TRBD2 (5 bases each). Germline values: CDR1 SGHVS, CDR2 FNYEAQ. The CDR3 loop spans 15 amino acids. The V end lost 5 bases, the J end lost 5 bases, and 18 bases lay between the germline ends. The CDR3 DNA reads as TGTGCCAGCAGCGTAGGGACCACAGCCAGGGAGACCCAGTACTTC. It specifies CASSVGTTARETQYF.

This clonotype was seen a handful of times. The rearrangement joins TRBV20-1 to TRBJ2-3; tentatively, D is TRBD2 (6 bases). V was shortened by 4 bases and J by 0 bases, with 14 bases between the two germline ends. There are 15 residues in the CDR3. Germline V gene sequence: CDR1 DFQATT, CDR2 SNEGSKA (reference sequence). As DNA, the CDR3 is TGCAGTGCTAAGGGCGGGACTGGGAGCACAGATACGCAGTATTTT. This sequence encodes CSAKGGTGSTDTQYF.

This clonotype was detected ten times or more. The J gene is TRBJ2-7, the V gene TRBV7-2; D uncertain. Per germline, CDR1 SGHTA and CDR2 FQGNSA. With 1 base removed from V and 1 base from J, the gap between germline ends came to 8 bases. This CDR3 has 14 residues. CDR3 coding DNA: TGTGCCAGCAGCTTAGGCGGTCCTTCCTACGAGCAGTACTTC. Protein: CASSLGGPSYEQYF. Full variable domain (missing parts from reference TRBV7-2 and TRBJ2-7): GAGVSQSPSNKVTEKGKDVELRCDPISGHTALYWYRQSLGQGLEFLIYFQGNSAPDKSGLPSDRFSAERTGGSVSTLTIQRTQQEDSAVYLCASSLGGPSYEQYFGPGTRLTVT.

CDR3 DNA sequence: TGCAGTGCTACGGGACAGGAGACTGTTTACGGCAATCAGCCCCAGCATTTT. Its protein product is CSATGQETVYGNQPQHF. The chain combines TRBV20-1 with TRBJ1-5, with 8 bases aligning to TRBD1. This CDR3 region has 17 residues. The germline V gene has CDR1 DFQATT and CDR2 SNEGSKA (reference sequence). J was trimmed by 2 bases and V by 4 bases; bases with no gene match: 13.

This clonotype was recorded only once. The chain recombines TRBV29-1 with TRBJ2-1, with a tentative D call TRBD2 (6 bases). Germline values: CDR1 SQVTM, CDR2 ANQGSEA. With 3 bases removed from V and 2 bases from J, the gap between germline ends came to 11 bases. This CDR3 region has 14 residues. CDR3: CSVEGGKTYNEQFF. Written as DNA, the CDR3 is TGCAGCGTTGAGGGCGGGAAAACCTACAATGAGCAGTTCTTC.

This chain joins TRBV6-5 and TRBJ2-3, with D possibly matching TRBD2 (6 bases). Germline assignment: CDR1 MNHEY and CDR2 SVGAGI. There are 12 residues in the CDR3. The V gene lost 8 bases and the J gene lost 5 bases, with 11 bases spanning the gap. CDR3 residues: CASRRRGDTQYF. CDR3 sequence (DNA): TGTGCCAGCCGGCGGCGGGGAGATACGCAGTATTTT.

This rearrangement joins TRBV4-1 to TRBJ1-1; TRBD1 is a possible D gene (6 bases). V gave up 3 bases and J gave up 5 bases, with 16 bases separating them. The CDR3 is 15 residues long. From germline, CDR1 is MGHRA and CDR2 YSYEKL. The CDR3: CASSQGIGGGTEAFF. CDR3 DNA sequence: TGCGCCAGCAGCCAGGGGATTGGGGGCGGAACTGAAGCTTTCTTT.

This chain links TRBV6-1 with TRBJ2-7; D could derive from TRBD1 or TRBD2 (6 bases each). Trimming cost V 2 bases and J 3 bases, with 14 bases left between them. The CDR3 has 15 residues. The germline gives CDR1 MNHNS, CDR2 SASEGT. The CDR3 region is CASSEIGGRYYEQYF. Here the CDR3 DNA reads TGTGCCAGCAGTGAAATTGGGGGGCGTTACTACGAGCAGTACTTC.

This clonotype was seen only a few times. The chain is built from TRBV11-2 and TRBJ2-1; no clear D gene. From germline, CDR1 is SGHAT and CDR2 FQNNGV. CDR3 size: 11 residues. The germline V and J ends were trimmed by 8 bases and 8 bases, with 10 bases remaining between them. The DNA for the CDR3 is TGTGCCAGCGCCGGGTCCTATGAGCAGTTCTTC. It specifies CASAGSYEQFF. The full variable domain, rest sourced from reference TRBV11-2 and TRBJ2-1, is EAGVAQSPRYKIIEKRQSVAFWCNPISGHATLYWYQQILGQGPKLLIQFQNNGVVDDSQLPKDRFSAERLKGVDSTLKIQPAKLEDSAVYLCASAGSYEQFFGPGTRLTVL.